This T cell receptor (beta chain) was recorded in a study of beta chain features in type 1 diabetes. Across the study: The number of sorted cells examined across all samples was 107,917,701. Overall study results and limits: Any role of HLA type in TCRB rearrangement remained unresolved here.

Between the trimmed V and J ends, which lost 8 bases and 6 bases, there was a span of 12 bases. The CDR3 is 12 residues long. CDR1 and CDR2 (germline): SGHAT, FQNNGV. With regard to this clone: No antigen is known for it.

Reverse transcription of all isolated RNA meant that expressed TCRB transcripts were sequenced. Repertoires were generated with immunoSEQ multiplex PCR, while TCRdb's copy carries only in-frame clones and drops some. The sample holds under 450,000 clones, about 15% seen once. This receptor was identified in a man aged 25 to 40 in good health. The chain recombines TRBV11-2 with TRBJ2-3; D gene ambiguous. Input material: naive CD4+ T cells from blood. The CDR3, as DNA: TGTGCCAGCCGCTGGACGGGTGATACGCAGTATTTT. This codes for CASRWTGDTQYF.